This T cell receptor beta chain emerged from a study of T cells in Graves' hyperthyroidism and ophthalmopathy. Study-level findings and limits: Median prediction lead before ophthalmopathy onset was roughly 6 months with the model.

Amplified TCR beta CDR3 regions derived from RNA transcripts. Carried out on the TCR CDR3, a first-round RT-PCR used the HTBI primer set. From the multiplex PCR reads, TCRdb called clonotypes with MiXCR, one entry per CDR3 protein. The data hold 450,000 to 700,000 distinct CDR3 sequences, with more than 45% observed a single time. The table lists this clonotype with many counts. Its antigen is currently unknown. Germline values: CDR1 KGHDR, CDR2 SFDVKD. There are 13 residues in the CDR3. The V gene lost 3 bases and the J gene lost 4 bases, with 8 bases spanning the gap. This chain uses TRBV24-1 with TRBJ1-1; unclear D gene. This TCR came from a woman aged 18-29 years with Graves' hyperthyroidism. Material: peripheral blood or thyroid tissue (not recorded which). The CDR3 region has the DNA TGTGCCACCAGTGATCCCCACGGCACTGAAGCTTTCTTT. It encodes CATSDPHGTEAFF.